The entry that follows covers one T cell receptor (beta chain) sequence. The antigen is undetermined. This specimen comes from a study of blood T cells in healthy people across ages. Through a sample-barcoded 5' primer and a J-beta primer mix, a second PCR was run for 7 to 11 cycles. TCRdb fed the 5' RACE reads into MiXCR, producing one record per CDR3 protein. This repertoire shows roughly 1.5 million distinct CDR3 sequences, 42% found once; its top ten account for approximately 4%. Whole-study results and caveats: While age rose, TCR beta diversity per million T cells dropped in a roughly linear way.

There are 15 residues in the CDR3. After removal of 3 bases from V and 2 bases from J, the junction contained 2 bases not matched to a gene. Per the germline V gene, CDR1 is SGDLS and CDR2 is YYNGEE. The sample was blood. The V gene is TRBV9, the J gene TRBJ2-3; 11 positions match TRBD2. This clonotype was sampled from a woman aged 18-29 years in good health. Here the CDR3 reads CASSASGGSTDTQYF. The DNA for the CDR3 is TGTGCCAGCAGCGCTAGCGGGGGGTCCACAGATACGCAGTATTTT.